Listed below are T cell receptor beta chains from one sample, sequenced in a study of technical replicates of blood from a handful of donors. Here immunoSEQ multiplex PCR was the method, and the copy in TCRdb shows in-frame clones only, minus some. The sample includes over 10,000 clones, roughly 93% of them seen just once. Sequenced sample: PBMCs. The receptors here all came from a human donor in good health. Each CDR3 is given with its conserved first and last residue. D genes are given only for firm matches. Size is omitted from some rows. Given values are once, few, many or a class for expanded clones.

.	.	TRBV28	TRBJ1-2	CASRTPGGDKYGYTF	TGTGCCAGCAGGACCCCGGGGGGGGATAAATATGGCTACACCTTC
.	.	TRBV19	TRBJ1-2	CASSTRAVVKGYTF	TGTGCCAGTAGTACGAGGGCCGTCGTTAAGGGCTACACCTTC
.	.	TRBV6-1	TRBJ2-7	CASSKGQYSYEQYF	TGTGCCAGCAGCAAAGGACAGTACTCCTACGAGCAGTACTTC
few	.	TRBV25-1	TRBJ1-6	CAGTNSPLHF	TGTGCCGGGACAAATTCACCCCTCCACTTT
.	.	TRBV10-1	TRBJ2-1	CASSESADNNEQFF	TGCGCCAGCAGTGAGTCGGCGGATAACAATGAGCAGTTCTTC
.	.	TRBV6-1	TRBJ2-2	CASSPGSDTGELFF	TGTGCCAGCAGTCCAGGCTCGGACACCGGGGAGCTGTTTTTT
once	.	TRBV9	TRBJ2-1	CASSVAMEPREQFF	TGTGCCAGCAGCGTAGCTATGGAGCCCCGGGAGCAGTTCTTC
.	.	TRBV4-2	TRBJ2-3	CASSQGNSPDTQYF	TGTGCCAGCAGCCAAGGAAACTCGCCGGATACGCAGTATTTT
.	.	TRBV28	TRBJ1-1	CASNRPSGPEAFF	TGTGCCAGCAACCGACCGTCTGGGCCTGAAGCTTTCTTT
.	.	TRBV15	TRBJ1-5	CATRSGRDNQPQHF	TGTGCCACCAGATCAGGCAGGGACAATCAGCCCCAGCATTTT
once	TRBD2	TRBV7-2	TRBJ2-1	CASSSTVPGLASGEQFF	TGTGCCAGCAGCTCCACTGTACCGGGACTAGCGTCGGGTGAGCAGTTCTTC
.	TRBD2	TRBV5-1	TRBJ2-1	CASSIGTSGSLFF	TGCGCCAGCAGCATCGGGACTAGCGGGAGCCTGTTCTTC
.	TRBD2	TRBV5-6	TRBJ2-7	CASSLVGEGPYEQYF	TGTGCCAGCAGCCTGGTAGGGGAGGGACCCTACGAGCAGTACTTC
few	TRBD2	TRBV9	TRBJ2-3	CASSVGRTSGNAKTDTQYF	TGTGCCAGCAGCGTAGGTAGGACTAGCGGGAACGCGAAGACAGATACGCAGTATTTT